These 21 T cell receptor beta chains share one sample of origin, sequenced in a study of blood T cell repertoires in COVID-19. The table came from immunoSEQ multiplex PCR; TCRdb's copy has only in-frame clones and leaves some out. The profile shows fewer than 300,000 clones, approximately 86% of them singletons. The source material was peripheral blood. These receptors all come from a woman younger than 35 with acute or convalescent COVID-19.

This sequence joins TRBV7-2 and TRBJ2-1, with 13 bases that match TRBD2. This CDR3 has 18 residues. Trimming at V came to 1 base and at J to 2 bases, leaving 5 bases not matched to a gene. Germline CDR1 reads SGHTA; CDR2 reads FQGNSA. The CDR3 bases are TGTGCCAGCAGCTTAGGGACTAGCGGGAGAGGGACCTACAATGAGCAGTTCTTC. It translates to CASSLGTSGRGTYNEQFF.

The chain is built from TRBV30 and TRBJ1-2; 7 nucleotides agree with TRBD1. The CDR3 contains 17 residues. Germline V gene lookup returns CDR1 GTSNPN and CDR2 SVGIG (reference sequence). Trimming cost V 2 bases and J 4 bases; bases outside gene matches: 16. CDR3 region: CAWSPKNMGQFLYGYTF. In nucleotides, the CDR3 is TGTGCCTGGAGTCCCAAAAATATGGGACAGTTCCTCTATGGCTACACCTTC.

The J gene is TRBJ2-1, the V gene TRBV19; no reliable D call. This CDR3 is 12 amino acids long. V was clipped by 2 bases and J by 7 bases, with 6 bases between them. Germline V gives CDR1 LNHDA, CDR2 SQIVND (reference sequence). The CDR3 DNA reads TGTGCCAGTAGTATATCCAGGAATGAGCAGTTCTTC. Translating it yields CASSISRNEQFF.

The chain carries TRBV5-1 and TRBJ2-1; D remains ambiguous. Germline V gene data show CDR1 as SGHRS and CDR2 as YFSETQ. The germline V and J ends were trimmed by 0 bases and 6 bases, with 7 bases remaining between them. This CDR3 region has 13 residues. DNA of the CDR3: TGCGCCAGCAGCTTGGACAGAGTCAATGAGCAGTTCTTC. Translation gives CASSLDRVNEQFF.

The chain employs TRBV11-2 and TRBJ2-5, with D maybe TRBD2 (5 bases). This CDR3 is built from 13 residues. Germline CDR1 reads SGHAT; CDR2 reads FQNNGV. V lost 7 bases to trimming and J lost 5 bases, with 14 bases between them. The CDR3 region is CASTLGVWETQYF. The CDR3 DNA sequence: TGTGCCAGCACCTTGGGAGTATGGGAGACCCAGTACTTC.

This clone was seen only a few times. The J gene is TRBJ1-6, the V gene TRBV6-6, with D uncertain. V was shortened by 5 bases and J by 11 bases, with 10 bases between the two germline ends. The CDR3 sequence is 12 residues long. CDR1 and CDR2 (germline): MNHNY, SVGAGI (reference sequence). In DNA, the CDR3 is TGTGCCAGCAGTCCTCCGGGAGCACCCCTCCACTTT. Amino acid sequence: CASSPPGAPLHF.

The DNA for the CDR3 is TGTGCCAGCAGCCTCAGACAGGGCGAAAACTATGGCTACACCTTC. As protein: CASSLRQGENYGYTF. The V gene is TRBV7-8, the J gene TRBJ1-2, with 7 bases lining up with TRBD1. CDR1 and CDR2 (germline): SGHVS, FQNEAQ. The CDR3 runs to 15 residues. V lost 5 bases, J lost 2 bases, and 8 bases stayed unmatched.

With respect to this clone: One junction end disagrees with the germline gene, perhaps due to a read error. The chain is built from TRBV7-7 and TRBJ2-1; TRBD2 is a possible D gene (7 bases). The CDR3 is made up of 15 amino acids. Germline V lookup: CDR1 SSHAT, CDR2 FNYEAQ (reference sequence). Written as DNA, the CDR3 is TGTGCTAGCAGCCAGGGAGGGGGACCATACAATGAGCAGTTCTTC. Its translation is CASSQGGGPYNEQFF. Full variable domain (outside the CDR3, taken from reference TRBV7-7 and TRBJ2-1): GAGVSQSPRYKVTKRGQDVTLRCDPISSHATLYWYQQALGQGPEFLTYFNYEAQPDKSGLPSDRFSAERPEGSISTLTIQRTEQRDSAMYRCASSQGGGPYNEQFFGPGTRLTVL.

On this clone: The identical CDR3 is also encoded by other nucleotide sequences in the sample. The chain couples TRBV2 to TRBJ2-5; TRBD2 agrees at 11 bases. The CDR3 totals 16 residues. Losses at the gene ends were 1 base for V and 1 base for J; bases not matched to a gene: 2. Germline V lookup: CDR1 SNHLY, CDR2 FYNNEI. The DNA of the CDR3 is TGTGCCAGCAGTGAAGGGGGGACTAGCGGCCAAGAGACCCAGTACTTC. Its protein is CASSEGGTSGQETQYF.

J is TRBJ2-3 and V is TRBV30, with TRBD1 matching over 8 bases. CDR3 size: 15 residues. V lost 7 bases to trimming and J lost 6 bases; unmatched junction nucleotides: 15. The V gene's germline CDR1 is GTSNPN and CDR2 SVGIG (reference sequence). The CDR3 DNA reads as TGTGCCTTGACAGGGGCCCGACTTATTCTGGATACGCAGTATTTT. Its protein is CALTGARLILDTQYF.

The CDR3 reads CAWGGGQDGYTF. CDR3 bases: TGTGCCTGGGGGGGAGGACAGGATGGCTACACCTTC. This chain uses TRBV30 with TRBJ1-2; 7 bases are shared with TRBD1. V trimming: 5 bases; J trimming: 6 bases; junction bases outside the gene matches: 6. This CDR3 is built from 12 residues. Germline V gene sequence: CDR1 GTSNPN, CDR2 SVGIG (reference sequence).

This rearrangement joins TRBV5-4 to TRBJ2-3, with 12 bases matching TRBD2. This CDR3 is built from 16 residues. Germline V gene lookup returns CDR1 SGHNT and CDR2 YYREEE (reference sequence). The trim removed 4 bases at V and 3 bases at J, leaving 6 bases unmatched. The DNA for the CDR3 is TGTGCCAGCAGCGAGACTAGCGGGAGTCAGACAGATACGCAGTATTTT. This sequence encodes CASSETSGSQTDTQYF.

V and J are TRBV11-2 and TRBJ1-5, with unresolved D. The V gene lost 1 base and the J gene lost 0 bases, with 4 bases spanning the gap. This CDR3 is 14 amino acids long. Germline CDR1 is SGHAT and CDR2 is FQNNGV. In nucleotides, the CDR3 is TGTGCCAGCAGCTTAGCCAGTAGCAATCAGCCCCAGCATTTT. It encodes CASSLASSNQPQHF.

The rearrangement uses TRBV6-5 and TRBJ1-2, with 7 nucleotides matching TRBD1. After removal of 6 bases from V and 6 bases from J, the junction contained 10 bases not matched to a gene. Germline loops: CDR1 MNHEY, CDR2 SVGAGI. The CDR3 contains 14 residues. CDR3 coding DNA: TGTGCCAGCAGCCGACGACAGGGAATGGATGGCTACACCTTC. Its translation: CASSRRQGMDGYTF.

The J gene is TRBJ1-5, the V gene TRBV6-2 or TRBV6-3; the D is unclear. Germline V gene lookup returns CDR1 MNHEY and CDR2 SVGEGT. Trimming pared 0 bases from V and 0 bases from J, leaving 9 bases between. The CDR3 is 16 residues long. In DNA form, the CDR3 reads TGTGCCAGCAGTTACTCTGGCAGAGGTAGCAATCAGCCCCAGCATTTT. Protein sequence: CASSYSGRGSNQPQHF.

The CDR3 DNA reads TGTGCCTGGAGTGGCGGTGGAGGGACAGGGCTTTCCTACGAGCAGTACTTC. Protein: CAWSGGGGTGLSYEQYF. This chain connects TRBV30 to TRBJ2-7; 9 nucleotides match TRBD1. The CDR3 totals 17 residues. Germline CDR1 is GTSNPN and CDR2 is SVGIG (reference sequence). The V segment lost 1 base and the J segment 1 base; nucleotides outside the gene matches: 11.

This CDR3 is CASSQDPAGVTYNEQFF. In DNA form, the CDR3 reads TGCGCCAGCAGCCAAGATCCCGCAGGGGTAACCTACAATGAGCAGTTCTTC. J is TRBJ2-1 and V is TRBV4-3, with a weak D call TRBD1 (6 bases). The V gene lost 0 bases and the J gene lost 2 bases, with 14 bases spanning the gap. This CDR3 is 17 amino acids long. Looked up from germline, CDR1 is LGHNA and CDR2 is YSLEER.

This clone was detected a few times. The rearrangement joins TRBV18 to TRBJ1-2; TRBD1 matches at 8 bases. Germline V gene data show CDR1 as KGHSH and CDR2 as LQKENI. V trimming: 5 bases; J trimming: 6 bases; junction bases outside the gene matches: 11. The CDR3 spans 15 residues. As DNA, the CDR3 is TGTGCCAGCTCAGCGGCGGGCAGGGGGCTTAATGGCTACACCTTC. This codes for CASSAAGRGLNGYTF. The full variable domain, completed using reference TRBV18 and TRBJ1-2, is NAGVMQNPRHLVRRRGQEARLRCSPMKGHSHVYWYRQLPEEGLKFMVYLQKENIIDESGMPKERFSAEFPKEGPSILRIQQVVRGDSAAYFCASSAAGRGLNGYTFGSGTRLTVV.

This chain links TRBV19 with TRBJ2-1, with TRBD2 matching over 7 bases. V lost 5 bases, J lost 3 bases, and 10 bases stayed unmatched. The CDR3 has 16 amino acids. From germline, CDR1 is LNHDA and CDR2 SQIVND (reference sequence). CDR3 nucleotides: TGTGCCAGTAGTCCCGAGCGGGGTCCTAGCTACAATGAGCAGTTCTTC. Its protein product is CASSPERGPSYNEQFF.

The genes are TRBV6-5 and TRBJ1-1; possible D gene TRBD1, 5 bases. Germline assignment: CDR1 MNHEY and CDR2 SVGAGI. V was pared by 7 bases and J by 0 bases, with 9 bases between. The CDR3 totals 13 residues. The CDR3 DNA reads TGTGCCAGCAAGAGGGACTTGAACACTGAAGCTTTCTTT. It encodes CASKRDLNTEAFF.

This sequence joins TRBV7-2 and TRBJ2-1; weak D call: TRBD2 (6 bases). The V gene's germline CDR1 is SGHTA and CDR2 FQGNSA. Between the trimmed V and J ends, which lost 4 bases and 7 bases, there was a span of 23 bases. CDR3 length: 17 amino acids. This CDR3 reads CASSSHPTRVRGNEQFF. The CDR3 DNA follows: TGTGCCAGCAGCTCCCACCCGACTAGGGTACGTGGAAATGAGCAGTTCTTC.